What follows describes a single T cell receptor beta chain. The record originates from a study of blood T cell repertoires in COVID-19. The table came from immunoSEQ multiplex PCR; TCRdb's copy has only in-frame clones and leaves some out. The sample lists fewer than 250,000 clones, more than 75% occurring once. Sequencing was carried out using peripheral blood. This TCR was sampled from a man in his fifties or sixties with acute or convalescent COVID-19.

CDR3 sequence reads: CASSEALPGSDGYTF. The DNA for the CDR3 is TGTGCCAGCAGTGAAGCTTTGCCGGGGTCTGATGGCTACACCTTC. The chain couples TRBV6-1 to TRBJ1-2; no clear D gene. The germline V gene has CDR1 MNHNS and CDR2 SASEGT. The V end was cut by 0 bases, the J end by 6 bases, with 14 bases between. The CDR3 consists of 15 residues.